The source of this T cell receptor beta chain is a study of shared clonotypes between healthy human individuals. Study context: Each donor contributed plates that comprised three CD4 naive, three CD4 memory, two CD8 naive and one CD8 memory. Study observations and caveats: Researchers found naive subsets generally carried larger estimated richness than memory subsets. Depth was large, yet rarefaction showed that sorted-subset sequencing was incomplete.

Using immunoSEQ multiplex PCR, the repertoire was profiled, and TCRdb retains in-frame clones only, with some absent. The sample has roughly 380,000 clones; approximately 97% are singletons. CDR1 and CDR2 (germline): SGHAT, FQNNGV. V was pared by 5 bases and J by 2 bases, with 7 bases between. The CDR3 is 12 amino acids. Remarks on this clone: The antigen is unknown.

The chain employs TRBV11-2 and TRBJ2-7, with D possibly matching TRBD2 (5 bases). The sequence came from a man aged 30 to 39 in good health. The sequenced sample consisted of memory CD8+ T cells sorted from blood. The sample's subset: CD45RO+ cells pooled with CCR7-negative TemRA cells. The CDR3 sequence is CASSRGPYEQYF. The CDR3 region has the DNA TGTGCCAGCAGCCGAGGGCCCTACGAGCAGTACTTC.